This entry concerns a single T cell receptor beta chain. Its cognate antigen is unknown. Trimming took 2 bases from V and 4 from J, leaving 8 bases between them. CDR1 is KGHSH and CDR2 is LQKENI in the germline V gene. The CDR3 spans 14 residues. The beta constant-region primer was an equimolar mix of two oligonucleotides covering TRBC1 and TRBC2. Nested alpha and beta constant-region primers with the SP2 primer drove four PCR rounds on ligated cDNA. From the UMI-ligation and nested PCR reads, TCRdb called clonotypes with MiXCR, one entry per CDR3 protein. The table has over 90,000 distinct CDR3 sequences, around 11% seen once; the top ten hold just over 0.13%. This entry is derived from a study of naive and memory T cell subsets. Notes on the study in general: Gini index rose across naive, CM, EM and EMRA in CD4 and CD8. Possibly reflecting memory cells re-expressing CD45RA, a few larger clonotypes occurred in naive repertoires, especially CD8.

This TCR derives from a human donor in good health. V gene TRBV18 combines with J gene TRBJ1-4, with D possibly matching TRBD1 (5 bases). Sequencing was done on a sample of naive CD4+ T cells from blood. The CDR3 DNA reads as TGTGCCAGCTCACCATCACAGGTTAATGAAAAACTGTTTTTT. Translated: CASSPSQVNEKLFF. Together with reference TRBV18 and TRBJ1-4, the CDR3 gives the full variable domain: NAGVMQNPRHLVRRRGQEARLRCSPMKGHSHVYWYRQLPEEGLKFMVYLQKENIIDESGMPKERFSAEFPKEGPSILRIQQVVRGDSAAYFCASSPSQVNEKLFFGSGTQLSVL.